This T cell receptor (beta chain) was obtained from a study of T cell changes during pregnancy in multiple sclerosis (dated by TCRdb to about 2019). Background on the whole study: The study examined how the T cell repertoire changed over the course of pregnancy in women with multiple sclerosis.

The method was the immunoSEQ multiplex PCR assay. TCRdb retrieved this table from immuneACCESS and kept in-frame rearrangements only. Not all clones are present; in checked studies, unresolved V genes account for under half, and no reason is known for the remainder. The sample table records about 17,000 clones; more than 75% of these occur just once. The ten largest clones take up approximately 9.1% of the sample. As regards this clone: Its cognate antigen has yet to be identified. Base qualities are not provided; no much larger clone lies one nucleotide away.

The sequenced sample was CD8+ T cells from peripheral blood mononuclear cells, obtained after pregnancy. The TCR was taken from a female donor with multiple sclerosis, enrolled in a pregnancy study.

The sequenced DNA: TGTGCCAGCAGTACACAGGACAGGGAGACTGAAGCTTTCTTT. The encoded protein is CASSTQDRETEAFF. The V and J genes are TRBV28 and TRBJ1-1; 8 middle bases align to TRBD1. The CDR1 and CDR2 encoded by the germline V gene are MDHEN and SYDVKM. From the cysteine up to the phenylalanine, the CDR3 has a length of 14 residues. The CDR3 DNA has 42 bases and is translated from base 1. Compared with germline, V lacks 5 bases and J lacks 5 bases; bases without a gene match: 7.